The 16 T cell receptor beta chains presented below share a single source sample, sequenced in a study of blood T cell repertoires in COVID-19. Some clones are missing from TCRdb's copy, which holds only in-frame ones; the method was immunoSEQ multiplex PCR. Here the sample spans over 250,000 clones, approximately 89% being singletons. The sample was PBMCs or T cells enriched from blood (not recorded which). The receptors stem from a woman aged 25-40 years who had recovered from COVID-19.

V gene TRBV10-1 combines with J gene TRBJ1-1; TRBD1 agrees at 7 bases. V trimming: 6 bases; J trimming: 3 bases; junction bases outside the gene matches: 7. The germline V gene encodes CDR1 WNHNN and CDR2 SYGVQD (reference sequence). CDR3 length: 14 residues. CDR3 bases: TGCGCCAGCAGCAGGGGGAGTCGGGACACTGAAGCTTTCTTT. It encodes CASSRGSRDTEAFF.

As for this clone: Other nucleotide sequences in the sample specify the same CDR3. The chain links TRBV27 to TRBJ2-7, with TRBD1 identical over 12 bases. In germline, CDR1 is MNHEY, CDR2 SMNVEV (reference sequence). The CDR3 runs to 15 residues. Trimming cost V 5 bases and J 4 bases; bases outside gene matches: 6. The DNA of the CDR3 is TGTGCCAGCAGTCTTCTGGGACAGGGGGCTTACGAGCAGTACTTC. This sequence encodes CASSLLGQGAYEQYF.

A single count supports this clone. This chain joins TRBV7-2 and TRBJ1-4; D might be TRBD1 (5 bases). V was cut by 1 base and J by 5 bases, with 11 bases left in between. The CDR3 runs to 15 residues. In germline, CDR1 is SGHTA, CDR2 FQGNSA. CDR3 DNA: TGTGCCAGCAGCTTAGGCGGGGCTTGGAATGAAAAACTGTTTTTT. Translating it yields CASSLGGAWNEKLFF.

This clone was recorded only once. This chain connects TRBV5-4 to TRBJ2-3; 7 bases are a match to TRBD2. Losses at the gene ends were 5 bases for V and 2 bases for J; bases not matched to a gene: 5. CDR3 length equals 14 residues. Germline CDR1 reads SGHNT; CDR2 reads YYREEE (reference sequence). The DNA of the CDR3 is TGTGCCAGCAGACCCGGGACTAACACAGATACGCAGTATTTT. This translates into CASRPGTNTDTQYF.

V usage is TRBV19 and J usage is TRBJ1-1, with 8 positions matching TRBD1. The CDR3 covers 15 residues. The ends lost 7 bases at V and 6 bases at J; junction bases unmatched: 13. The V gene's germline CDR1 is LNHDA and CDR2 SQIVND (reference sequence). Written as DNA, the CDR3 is TGTGCCAGTACCCCGTTTCGGGGACAGGCTTCTGAAGCTTTCTTT. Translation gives CASTPFRGQASEAFF.

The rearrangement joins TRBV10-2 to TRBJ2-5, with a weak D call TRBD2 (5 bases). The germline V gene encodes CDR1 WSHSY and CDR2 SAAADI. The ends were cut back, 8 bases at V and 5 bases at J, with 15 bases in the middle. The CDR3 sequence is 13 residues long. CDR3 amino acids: CASAGHYGETQYF. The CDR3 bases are TGCGCCAGCGCGGGTCACTACGGGGAGACCCAGTACTTC.

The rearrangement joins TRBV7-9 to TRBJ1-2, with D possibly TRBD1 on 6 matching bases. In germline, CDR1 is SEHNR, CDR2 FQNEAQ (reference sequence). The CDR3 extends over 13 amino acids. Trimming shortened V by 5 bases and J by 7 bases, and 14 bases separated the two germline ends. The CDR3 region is CASSPAGVPGYTF. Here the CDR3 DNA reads TGTGCCAGCAGCCCGGCAGGGGTCCCTGGCTACACCTTC.

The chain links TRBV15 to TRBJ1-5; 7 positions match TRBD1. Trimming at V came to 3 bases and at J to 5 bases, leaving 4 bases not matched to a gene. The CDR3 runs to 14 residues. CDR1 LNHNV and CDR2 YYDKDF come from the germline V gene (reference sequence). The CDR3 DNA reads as TGTGCCACCAGCAGGACAGGGCCCCATCAGCCCCAGCATTTT. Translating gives CATSRTGPHQPQHF.

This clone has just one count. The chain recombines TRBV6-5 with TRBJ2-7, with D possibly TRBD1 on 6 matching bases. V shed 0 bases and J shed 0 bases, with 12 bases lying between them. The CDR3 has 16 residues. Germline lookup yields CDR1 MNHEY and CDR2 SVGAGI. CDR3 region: CASSYSTGYPSYEQYF. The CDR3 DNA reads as TGTGCCAGCAGTTACTCGACAGGATACCCCTCCTACGAGCAGTACTTC.

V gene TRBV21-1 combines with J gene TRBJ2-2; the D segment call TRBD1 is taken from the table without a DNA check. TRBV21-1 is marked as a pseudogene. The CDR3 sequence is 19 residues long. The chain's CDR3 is CASSKRQQGPGTNTGELFF. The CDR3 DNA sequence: TGTGCCAGCAGCAAGCGCCAACAGGGACCGGGGACGAACACCGGGGAGCTGTTTTTT.

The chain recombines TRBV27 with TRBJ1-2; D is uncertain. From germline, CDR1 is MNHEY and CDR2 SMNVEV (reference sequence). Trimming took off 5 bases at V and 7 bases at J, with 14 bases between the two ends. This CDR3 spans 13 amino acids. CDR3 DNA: TGTGCCAGCAGTCCCCTCGGGGTTGCTGGCTACACCTTC. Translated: CASSPLGVAGYTF.

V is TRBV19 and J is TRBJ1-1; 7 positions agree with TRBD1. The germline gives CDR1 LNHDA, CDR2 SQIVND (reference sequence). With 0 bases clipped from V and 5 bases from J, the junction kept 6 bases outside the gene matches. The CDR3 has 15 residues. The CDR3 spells CASSIDHTGETEAFF. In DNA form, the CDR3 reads TGTGCCAGTAGTATAGATCACACAGGGGAGACTGAAGCTTTCTTT.

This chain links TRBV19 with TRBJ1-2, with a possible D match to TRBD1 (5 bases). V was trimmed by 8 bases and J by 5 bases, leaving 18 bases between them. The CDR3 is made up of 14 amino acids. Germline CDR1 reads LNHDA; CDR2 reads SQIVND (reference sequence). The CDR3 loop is CASRRGGGRYGYTF. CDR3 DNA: TGTGCCAGTCGTCGCGGCGGGGGTAGATATGGCTACACCTTC.

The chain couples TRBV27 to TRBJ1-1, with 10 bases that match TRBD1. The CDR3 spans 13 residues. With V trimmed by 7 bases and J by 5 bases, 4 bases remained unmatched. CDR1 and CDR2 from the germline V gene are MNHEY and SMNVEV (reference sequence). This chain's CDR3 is CASKPDRGTEAFF. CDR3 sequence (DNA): TGTGCCAGCAAACCGGACAGGGGGACTGAAGCTTTCTTT.

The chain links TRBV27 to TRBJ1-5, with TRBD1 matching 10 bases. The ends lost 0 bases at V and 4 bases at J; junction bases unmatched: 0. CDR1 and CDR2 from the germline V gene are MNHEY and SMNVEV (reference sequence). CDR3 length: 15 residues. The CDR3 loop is CASSLSDRGNQPQHF. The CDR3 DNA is TGTGCCAGCAGTTTATCGGACAGGGGGAATCAGCCCCAGCATTTT.

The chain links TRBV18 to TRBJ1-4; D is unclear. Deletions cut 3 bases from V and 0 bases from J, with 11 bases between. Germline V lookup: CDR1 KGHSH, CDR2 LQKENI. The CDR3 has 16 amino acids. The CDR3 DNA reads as TGTGCCAGCTCACCTATGGCCAGTGCAACTAATGAAAAACTGTTTTTT. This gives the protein CASSPMASATNEKLFF.